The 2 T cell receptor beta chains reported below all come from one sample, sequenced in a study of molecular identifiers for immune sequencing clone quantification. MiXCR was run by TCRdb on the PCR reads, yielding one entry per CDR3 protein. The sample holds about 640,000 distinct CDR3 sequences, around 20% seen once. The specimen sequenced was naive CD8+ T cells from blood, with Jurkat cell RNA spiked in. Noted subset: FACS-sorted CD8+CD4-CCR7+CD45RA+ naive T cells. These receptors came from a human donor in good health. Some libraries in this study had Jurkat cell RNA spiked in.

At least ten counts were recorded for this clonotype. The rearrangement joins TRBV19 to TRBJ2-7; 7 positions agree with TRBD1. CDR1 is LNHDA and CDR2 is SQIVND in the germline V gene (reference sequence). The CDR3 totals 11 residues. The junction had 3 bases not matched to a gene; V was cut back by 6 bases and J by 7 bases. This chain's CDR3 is CASRTGREQYF. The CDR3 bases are TGTGCCAGTAGGACAGGGCGAGAGCAGTACTTC.

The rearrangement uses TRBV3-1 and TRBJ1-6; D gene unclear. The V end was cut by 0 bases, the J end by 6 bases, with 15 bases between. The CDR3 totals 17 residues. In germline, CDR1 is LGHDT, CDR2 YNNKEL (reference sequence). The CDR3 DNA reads TGTGCCAGCAGCCAAGAGGGCGCAGGATTCTGTAATTCACCCCTCCACTTT. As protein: CASSQEGAGFCNSPLHF.